This T cell receptor beta chain was retrieved from a study of control samples from healthy donors and cancer patients. Data came from immunoSEQ multiplex PCR; TCRdb stores just in-frame clones and leaves some out. The repertoire holds over 100,000 clones, with about 89% as singletons. This CDR3 is 16 amino acids long. From germline, CDR1 is SGHTA and CDR2 FQGNSA. Germline trimming cut 0 bases from V and 2 bases from J; bases unmatched to any gene: 4. Sequenced sample: blood. The sequence derives from a woman aged 50 to 60 in good health. The gene calls are TRBV7-2 and TRBJ2-5, with 9 positions matching TRBD2. The CDR3 loop reads CASSLASGGGQETQYF. The CDR3 nucleotides read TGTGCCAGCAGCTTAGCTAGCGGGGGCGGACAAGAGACCCAGTACTTC.